The clone carrying this TCR beta chain showed up many times. What it binds is unknown. The read halts 3 residues ahead of the CDR3 end, with the missing end drawn from the germline J gene. This sample stems from a study of T cell clonality in common variable immunodeficiency. The CDR3 is made up of 15 amino acids. The germline gives CDR1 SGHNT, CDR2 YYREEE (reference sequence). V was clipped by 4 bases and J by 1 base, with 11 bases between them. Clones were sequenced by immunoSEQ multiplex PCR, and TCRdb holds only the in-frame ones, with some missing. Recorded here are about 52,000 clones, with no singletons, and the ten leading clones hold 5.4%. Study outcomes and limitations: Fewer TCRbeta clones were shared among CVID subjects than controls. In common variable immunodeficiency, TCR beta chains reportedly carried fewer deletions and N-nucleotide insertions. What drives increased CVID clonality needs T cell subpopulation sequencing.

The sample comprised peripheral blood mononuclear cells. The TCR was taken from a person between 18 and 69 years old in good health. The chain recombines TRBV5-4 with TRBJ2-2; D is perhaps TRBD1 (6 bases). The sequenced CDR3 bases are TGTGCCAGCAGCCCCTTAGGGGGGAACACCGGGGAG. Translating gives CASSPLGGNTGE. The whole CDR3 region reads CASSPLGGNTGELFF.